The T cell receptor (beta chain) under discussion was sequenced for a study of identical twins. Everyone who gave samples was a healthy Caucasian. A universal primer site was created by template switching, with the cDNA bearing unique molecular identifiers. Each CDR3 protein is one row after TCRdb ran MiXCR on the 5' RACE reads. The sample comprises roughly 280,000 distinct CDR3 sequences, 8.5% to 9.5% of which are singletons, and around 7.1% rests with the top ten. This clonotype was found once. The data were also submitted as part of a second study, on yellow fever vaccine responses in identical twins. As that study records: Twins reportedly showed a vaccine T cell response that seemed partly convergent and partly personalized.

The receptor was isolated from a woman aged 18 to 35 in good health. Sequencing used CD8+ T cells sorted from blood.

As DNA, the CDR3 is TGTGCCACCAGGCCCGACAGCGGGTATACTGAAGCTTTCTTT. Amino acids: CATRPDSGYTEAFF. The V and J genes are TRBV15 and TRBJ1-1; TRBD1 is a possible D gene (5 bases). V was trimmed by 6 bases and J by 5 bases, leaving 16 bases between them. The CDR3 is made up of 14 amino acids. Germline V CDR1 and CDR2: LNHNV, YYDKDF (reference sequence).